This T cell receptor (beta chain) was profiled in a study of immune characterization of retroperitoneal liposarcoma (dated 2019 in TCRdb). About this clonotype: No antigen is known for it. No base quality values were provided; no much bigger clone lies one nucleotide off.

Preparation of the library involved PCR. Instrument used: NextSeq 500. TCRdb redid the processing of the public reads, applying fastp at Q25 and MiXCR, and retained in-frame beta chains. Each CDR3 protein appears once, grouped with its most common genes and DNA. This sample holds more than 1,500 distinct CDR3 sequences; roughly 42% were observed only once. Approximately 20% of the sample goes to the ten largest clones. V loses 6 bases, J loses 12 bases, and the germline ends lie 18 bases apart. The germline V gene supplies CDR1 MNHGY and CDR2 SAAAGT. Spanning cysteine to phenylalanine, the CDR3 consists of 13 amino acids. The entry retains the CDR3 DNA only, 39 bases that are in frame from base 1.

The chain uses TRBV6-8 and TRBJ2-1; the D segment could be TRBD2, given 6 matching bases. The sequencing sample was made of tumor tissue. The clonotype originates from a female donor with retroperitoneal liposarcoma. Here is the DNA: TGTGCCAGCAGCCCGCTGCAGCGGGTGAGGCAGTTCTTC. It is translated as CASSPLQRVRQFF.